Listed here are 25 T cell receptor beta chains from one sample, sequenced in a study of early T cells in non-severe SARS-CoV-2 infection. TCRdb called the 5' RACE reads again in MiXCR, with one record for every CDR3 protein. Altogether tens of thousands of distinct CDR3 sequences are present, around 14% being singletons, with the ten largest covering about 10%. Sequenced: whole blood. The receptors shown here come from an adult who was a healthcare worker with PCR-confirmed SARS-CoV-2 infection or an uninfected control (not recorded which).

CDR3 region: CASSSGTGYTDTQYF. The CDR3 DNA reads TGTGCCAGCAGTTCCGGGACTGGATACACAGATACGCAGTATTTT. This sequence joins TRBV28 and TRBJ2-3; D perhaps matches TRBD2 (6 bases). Trimming pared 4 bases from V and 2 bases from J, leaving 13 bases between. CDR1 and CDR2 (germline): MDHEN, SYDVKM. This CDR3 has 15 residues.

This clonotype was detected only a few times. The rearrangement joins TRBV28 to TRBJ2-7; 7 positions agree with TRBD1. Germline CDR1 reads MDHEN; CDR2 reads SYDVKM. The CDR3 totals 14 residues. Trimming cost V 3 bases and J 4 bases; bases outside gene matches: 6. The CDR3 loop reads CASSFQGVAYEQYF. In nucleotides, the CDR3 is TGTGCCAGCAGTTTTCAGGGGGTTGCTTACGAGCAGTACTTC.

This clonotype occurred many times. V and J are TRBV29-1 and TRBJ2-2; 7 nucleotides line up with TRBD1. Germline trimming cut 1 base from V and 4 bases from J; bases unmatched to any gene: 6. CDR1 SQVTM and CDR2 ANQGSEA come from the germline V gene. CDR3 length equals 15 residues. The CDR3 bases are TGCAGCGTTGAAGGGGCAGGGGGACGCACCGGGGAGCTGTTTTTT. Translating it yields CSVEGAGGRTGELFF.

The sample holds a few counts of this clonotype. J is TRBJ2-5 and V is TRBV28; D perhaps matches TRBD1 (6 bases). Per the germline V gene, CDR1 is MDHEN and CDR2 is SYDVKM. The CDR3 extends over 16 amino acids. The ends were cut back, 8 bases at V and 1 base at J, with 20 bases in the middle. CDR3 sequence (DNA): TGTGCCAGCGCCGGTCTGGGGACATCATTCCAAGAGACCCAGTACTTC. Translated, it gives CASAGLGTSFQETQYF.

The V call is TRBV7-6, the J call TRBJ1-1; maybe TRBD1 (6 bases). Germline lookup yields CDR1 SGHVS and CDR2 FNYEAQ. V shed 5 bases and J shed 6 bases, with 16 bases lying between them. The CDR3 length is 14 residues. In DNA, the CDR3 is TGTGCCAGCAGCCCCCTTGGGGGGGCGGCTGAAGCTTTCTTT. Translating it yields CASSPLGGAAEAFF. The full variable domain, rest sourced from reference TRBV7-6 and TRBJ1-1, is GAGVSQSPRYKVTKRGQDVALRCDPISGHVSLYWYRQALGQGPEFLTYFNYEAQQDKSGLPNDRFSAERPEGSISTLTIQRTEQRDSAMYRCASSPLGGAAEAFFGQGTRLTVV.

The chain joins TRBV2 to TRBJ2-3; 7 bases agree with TRBD2. The length of the CDR3 is 11 residues. Germline V CDR1 and CDR2: SNHLY, FYNNEI. Unmatched junction bases numbered 8, after V lost 6 bases and J lost 14 bases. The CDR3 loop reads CASSGGNLAYF. The CDR3 DNA sequence: TGTGCCAGCAGCGGGGGGAATTTAGCGTATTTT.

This chain links TRBV29-1 with TRBJ2-3; either TRBD1 or TRBD2 may supply D (5 bases each). V was trimmed by 1 base and J by 2 bases, leaving 16 bases between them. The CDR3 extends over 16 amino acids. Germline CDR1 and CDR2: SQVTM and ANQGSEA. The CDR3: CSVEVVPGHPTDTQYF. CDR3 sequence (DNA): TGCAGCGTTGAAGTCGTTCCGGGGCATCCCACAGATACGCAGTATTTT.

This clonotype was recorded many times. J is TRBJ1-1 and V is TRBV10-1, with D hard to call. The CDR3 is 13 amino acids. Per the germline V gene, CDR1 is WNHNN and CDR2 is SYGVQD (reference sequence). The V gene lost 4 bases and the J gene lost 1 base, with 7 bases spanning the gap. The CDR3 sequence: CASSVNRNTEAFF. As DNA, the CDR3 is TGCGCCAGCAGTGTGAACAGGAACACTGAAGCTTTCTTT.

The genes are TRBV7-6 and TRBJ2-1; 13 bases are a match to TRBD2. The CDR3 has 14 amino acids. Trimming at V came to 5 bases and at J to 10 bases, leaving 5 bases not matched to a gene. Germline lookup yields CDR1 SGHVS and CDR2 FNYEAQ. CDR3 coding DNA: TGTGCCAGCAGCCCGGGGACTAGCGGGACCGAGCAGTTCTTC. Translation gives CASSPGTSGTEQFF.

This clonotype was recorded a few times. The rearrangement links TRBV4-1 to TRBJ1-4; D gene uncertain. Looked up from germline, CDR1 is MGHRA and CDR2 is YSYEKL. The CDR3 is 14 amino acids. V lost 6 bases and J 4 bases, leaving 12 bases between the germline ends. CDR3 nucleotide sequence: TGCGCCAGCAGGAAGGGCAGTCTTAATGAAAAACTGTTTTTT. It translates to CASRKGSLNEKLFF.

This sequence joins TRBV6-1 and TRBJ1-2; D call uncertain. Germline loops: CDR1 MNHNS, CDR2 SASEGT. The CDR3 covers 14 residues. The ends were cut back, 2 bases at V and 5 bases at J, with 12 bases in the middle. The CDR3 loop is CASSERQTRYGYTF. The CDR3 DNA sequence: TGTGCCAGCAGTGAACGGCAGACGCGATATGGCTACACCTTC.

Only a few counts were recorded for this clonotype. This chain joins TRBV11-1 and TRBJ2-7; D unresolved. V was pared by 2 bases and J by 3 bases, with 11 bases between. The germline CDR1 and CDR2 sequences are SGHAT and FQDESV (reference sequence). The CDR3 has 14 amino acids. The CDR3 here is CASSLMENSYEQYF. The CDR3 DNA follows: TGTGCCAGCAGCTTAATGGAAAACAGCTACGAGCAGTACTTC.

This chain joins TRBV28 and TRBJ2-7; D might be TRBD1 (6 bases). CDR1 and CDR2 from the germline V gene are MDHEN and SYDVKM. Trimming cost V 5 bases and J 2 bases, with 13 bases left between them. This CDR3 is built from 14 residues. The CDR3 region has the DNA TGTGCCAGCAGTCCAACAGGGATTCCCTACGAGCAGTACTTC. This translates into CASSPTGIPYEQYF. Full variable domain (missing parts from reference TRBV28 and TRBJ2-7): DVKVTQSSRYLVKRTGEKVFLECVQDMDHENMFWYRQDPGLGLRLIYFSYDVKMKEKGDIPEGYSVSREKKERFSLILESASTNQTSMYLCASSPTGIPYEQYFGPGTRLTVT.

This clonotype came up a few times. The chain joins TRBV4-3 to TRBJ1-1; D might be TRBD1 (6 bases). There are 15 residues in the CDR3. The V gene lost 3 bases and the J gene lost 6 bases, with 17 bases spanning the gap. Per the germline V gene, CDR1 is LGHNA and CDR2 is YSLEER. The CDR3 nucleotides read TGCGCCAGCAGCCAGGCAACGAGGGGGGACGCTGAAGCTTTCTTT. Residues: CASSQATRGDAEAFF.

This clonotype occurred many times. The V and J genes are TRBV7-2 and TRBJ1-3; 7 bases are a match to TRBD1. The germline CDR1 and CDR2 sequences are SGHTA and FQGNSA. V lost 2 bases, J lost 4 bases, and 5 bases stayed unmatched. There are 15 residues in the CDR3. The CDR3 is CASSLSQGTGNTIYF. CDR3 nucleotides: TGTGCCAGCAGCTTATCACAGGGGACAGGAAACACCATATATTTT.

Turning to this clonotype: Germline and junction disagree at one end, which may indicate a read error. The genes are TRBV11-2 and TRBJ2-5; weak D call: TRBD2 (5 bases). CDR3 length equals 15 residues. Germline V gene data show CDR1 as SGHAT and CDR2 as FQNNGV. The CDR3 coding sequence is TGTGCCAGCACCTTATCGATCGGGAATTCCGAGACCCAGTACTTC. It codes for CASTLSIGNSETQYF.

This clonotype was seen many times. This sequence joins TRBV6-2 or TRBV6-3 and TRBJ2-3; D not resolved. Germline loops: CDR1 MNHEY, CDR2 SVGEGT. V was shortened by 7 bases and J by 6 bases, with 17 bases between the two germline ends. This CDR3 has 14 residues. This chain's CDR3 is CASTHFRRTDTQYF. CDR3 nucleotide sequence: TGTGCCAGCACCCATTTTAGGAGAACGGATACGCAGTATTTT.

The chain joins TRBV3-1 to TRBJ1-2; D is unclear. Trimming took off 1 base at V and 4 bases at J, with 7 bases between the two ends. Per germline, CDR1 LGHDT and CDR2 YNNKEL (reference sequence). The CDR3 is 13 amino acids. The CDR3 sequence: CASSQVGSYGYTF. The CDR3 DNA is TGTGCCAGCAGCCAAGTGGGGAGCTATGGCTACACCTTC.

This clonotype was detected only a few times. This chain connects TRBV7-8 to TRBJ1-1; tentative D call: TRBD1 (6 bases). CDR1 is SGHVS, CDR2 FQNEAQ, per germline. The CDR3 loop spans 13 amino acids. V shed 7 bases and J shed 7 bases, with 16 bases lying between them. The CDR3 nucleotides read TGTGCCAGCACCATGGGACACGCCGTTGAAGCTTTCTTT. Translated, it gives CASTMGHAVEAFF.

The table lists this clonotype with a few counts. The genes are TRBV3-1 and TRBJ1-6; 7 nucleotides line up with TRBD1. The CDR3 is made up of 15 amino acids. V dropped 2 bases and J dropped 10; count of bases not matched to a gene: 8. The germline gives CDR1 LGHDT, CDR2 YNNKEL (reference sequence). CDR3 protein: CASSQMRGQGSPLHF. The CDR3 DNA sequence: TGTGCCAGCAGCCAAATGAGGGGGCAAGGGTCACCCCTCCACTTT.

The chain links TRBV28 to TRBJ2-5; D is possibly TRBD1 (7 bases). This CDR3 has 15 amino acids. The V and J ends lost 7 bases and 7 bases respectively, with 22 bases between them. Germline CDR1 is MDHEN and CDR2 is SYDVKM. In DNA, the CDR3 is TGTGCCAGCACCCTCCGGGACCAGGGGGGAGGGACCCAGTACTTC. This translates into CASTLRDQGGGTQYF.

This clonotype was observed a handful of times. The CDR3, as DNA: TGTGCCAGCCCACTTAGCGGGGTTAGCACAGATACGCAGTATTTT. This encodes CASPLSGVSTDTQYF. The chain is built from TRBV6-1 and TRBJ2-3, with 8 bases lining up with TRBD2. The CDR3 totals 15 residues. The germline V gene encodes CDR1 MNHNS and CDR2 SASEGT. J lost 0 bases, V lost 8 bases, and 7 bases had no gene match.

This chain connects TRBV18 to TRBJ1-1; no firm D call. The germline V and J ends were trimmed by 10 bases and 3 bases, with 15 bases remaining between them. In germline, CDR1 is KGHSH, CDR2 LQKENI. CDR3 length equals 13 residues. In DNA form, the CDR3 reads TGTGCCACCCATCCGGGGAAGGACACTGAAGCTTTCTTT. Residues: CATHPGKDTEAFF.

This clonotype occurred a few times. This sequence joins TRBV5-1 and TRBJ2-2, with unresolved D. Trimming shortened V by 2 bases and J by 0 bases, and 8 bases separated the two germline ends. Germline assignment: CDR1 SGHRS and CDR2 YFSETQ. This CDR3 has 15 residues. Here the CDR3 DNA reads TGCGCCAGCAGCTTAGTGGGTCCGAACACCGGGGAGCTGTTTTTT. Translating gives CASSLVGPNTGELFF.

V is TRBV12-3 or TRBV12-4 and J is TRBJ2-3, with D perhaps matching TRBD1 (6 bases). Trimming left V 6 bases short and J 5 bases short, with 6 bases between. There are 11 residues in the CDR3. The CDR3 protein is CASRQGDTQYF. CDR3 DNA: TGTGCCAGCAGACAGGGAGATACGCAGTATTTT.